This T cell receptor beta chain was captured by sequencing in a study of blood T cell repertoires in COVID-19. Study at large: Acute-phase and convalescent COVID-19 samples originated in the United States, Italy and Spain.

In the study's own analysis: Scientists estimated how many nucleated cells there were by amplifying reference gene primers. TCRdb keeps only in-frame clones here, not all; method: immunoSEQ multiplex PCR. That table supplies the V and J calls and clone size; D and trimming were determined from the DNA. The sample has some 170,000 clones, 85% to 95% seen once. This CDR3 contains 17 residues. V was shortened by 0 bases and J by 3 bases, with 18 bases between the two germline ends. Germline CDR1 SGHTA, CDR2 FQGNSA. This sequence originates from a woman aged 60-75 years with COVID-19, enrolled during active disease. The sample comprised peripheral blood. This chain connects TRBV7-2 to TRBJ2-7; D possibly corresponds to TRBD2 (6 bases). In DNA form, the CDR3 reads TGTGCCAGCAGCTTAGCGGGCGCGGGGATGGCCCACTACGAGCAGTACTTC. It encodes CASSLAGAGMAHYEQYF.